The 9 T cell receptor beta chains below come from one sample, sequenced in a study of T cell responses to AZD1222 COVID-19 vaccine. Profiling relied on immunoSEQ multiplex PCR, and the TCRdb table lists in-frame clones only, not all of them. The sample shows more than 60,000 clones, about nine tenths of them seen only once. The source material was peripheral blood, sampled 28 days after the second AZD1222 dose. These receptors all come from an adult who received the AZD1222 COVID-19 vaccine.

About this clone: A junction end diverges from the germline sequence, so it may reflect a read error. The gene calls are TRBV2 and TRBJ1-1; possible D gene TRBD1, 6 bases. The CDR3 runs to 15 residues. CDR1 and CDR2 from the germline V gene are SNHLY and FYNNEI. This CDR3 reads CASREETGLGTEAFF. Written as DNA, the CDR3 is TGTGCCAGCAGGGAAGAAACAGGGCTGGGCACTGAAGCTTTCTTT.

The CDR3: CASSGPVNTEAFF. For the CDR3, the DNA is TGTGCCAGCAGCGGTCCAGTGAACACTGAAGCTTTCTTT. The chain joins TRBV12-3 or TRBV12-4 to TRBJ1-1; D gene ambiguous. The V end lost 6 bases, the J end lost 0 bases, and 8 bases lay between the germline ends. There are 13 residues in the CDR3.

The chain joins TRBV28 to TRBJ2-3; no firm D call. Trimming took off 7 bases at V and 10 bases at J, with 12 bases between the two ends. CDR1 and CDR2 (germline): MDHEN, SYDVKM. The CDR3 runs to 11 residues. The CDR3 nucleotides read TGTGCCAGCACCTCCCCCCCCGCGCAGTATTTT. Protein sequence: CASTSPPAQYF.

This sequence joins TRBV28 and TRBJ1-2, with 8 bases fitting TRBD1. This CDR3 is 13 amino acids long. CDR1 and CDR2 from the germline V gene are MDHEN and SYDVKM. V shed 11 bases, J shed 1 base, and the junction held 6 bases outside the gene matches. CDR3 amino acids: CAGGQGLNYGYTF. The CDR3 DNA is TGTGCCGGCGGACAGGGCCTTAACTATGGCTACACCTTC.

The V gene is TRBV3-1 (or the pseudogene TRBV3-2), the J gene TRBJ1-2, with 8 bases that match TRBD1. The length of the CDR3 is 14 residues. V dropped 1 base and J dropped 8; count of bases not matched to a gene: 6. Germline V CDR1 and CDR2: LGHDT, YNNKEL (reference sequence). The CDR3 DNA sequence: TGTGCCAGCAGCCAAGTGGACAGGGCGGGAGGCTACACCTTC. Its protein product is CASSQVDRAGGYTF.

The chain uses TRBV6-2 or TRBV6-3 and TRBJ1-6; the D is unclear. This CDR3 comprises 16 residues. Germline CDR1 reads MNHEY; CDR2 reads SVGEGT. Trimming shortened V by 7 bases and J by 5 bases, and 18 bases separated the two germline ends. The CDR3 DNA reads TGTGCCAGCACCCCGATTATGGGGAGAAATAATTCACCCCTCCACTTT. Its protein is CASTPIMGRNNSPLHF.

This sequence joins TRBV5-5 and TRBJ2-5, with D possibly being TRBD2 (6 bases). V lost 3 bases to trimming and J lost 1 base, with 10 bases between them. There are 14 residues in the CDR3. Germline V gene lookup returns CDR1 SGHKS and CDR2 YYEKEE (reference sequence). The CDR3 sequence: CASSSRGTQETQYF. CDR3 in DNA: TGTGCCAGCAGCTCCCGGGGGACCCAAGAGACCCAGTACTTC. The entire variable domain, with the rest obtained from reference TRBV5-5 and TRBJ2-5, is as follows: DAGVTQSPTHLIKTRGQQVTLRCSPISGHKSVSWYQQVLGQGPQFIFQYYEKEERGRGNFPDRFSARQFPNYSSELNVNALLLGDSALYLCASSSRGTQETQYFGPGTRLLVL.

The chain has TRBV6-5 and TRBJ1-2; D unclear. The CDR3 spans 14 residues. Per the germline V gene, CDR1 is MNHEY and CDR2 is SVGAGI. The germline V and J ends were trimmed by 4 bases and 3 bases, with 12 bases remaining between them. CDR3 loop: CASSSPGGHYGYTF. The CDR3 DNA is TGTGCCAGCAGTTCCCCGGGAGGCCACTATGGCTACACCTTC.

CDR3 loop: CATTQMSADPEAFF. The CDR3 nucleotides read TGTGCCACCACACAGATGTCGGCGGACCCTGAAGCTTTCTTT. The V gene is TRBV6-1, the J gene TRBJ1-1, with no clear D. Trimming took off 10 bases at V and 6 bases at J, with 21 bases between the two ends. The CDR3 is made up of 14 amino acids. Germline V gene sequence: CDR1 MNHNS, CDR2 SASEGT.